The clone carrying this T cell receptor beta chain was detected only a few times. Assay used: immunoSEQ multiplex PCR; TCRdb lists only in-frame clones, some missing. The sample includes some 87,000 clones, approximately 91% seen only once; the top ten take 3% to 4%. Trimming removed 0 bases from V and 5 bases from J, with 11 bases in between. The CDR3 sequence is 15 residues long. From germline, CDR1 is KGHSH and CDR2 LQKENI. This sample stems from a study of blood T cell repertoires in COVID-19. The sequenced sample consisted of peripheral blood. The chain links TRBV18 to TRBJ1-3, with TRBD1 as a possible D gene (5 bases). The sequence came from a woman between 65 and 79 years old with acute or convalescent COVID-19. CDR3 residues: CASSPPSTDRNTIYF. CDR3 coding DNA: TGTGCCAGCTCACCACCGTCGACAGACAGAAACACCATATATTTT.